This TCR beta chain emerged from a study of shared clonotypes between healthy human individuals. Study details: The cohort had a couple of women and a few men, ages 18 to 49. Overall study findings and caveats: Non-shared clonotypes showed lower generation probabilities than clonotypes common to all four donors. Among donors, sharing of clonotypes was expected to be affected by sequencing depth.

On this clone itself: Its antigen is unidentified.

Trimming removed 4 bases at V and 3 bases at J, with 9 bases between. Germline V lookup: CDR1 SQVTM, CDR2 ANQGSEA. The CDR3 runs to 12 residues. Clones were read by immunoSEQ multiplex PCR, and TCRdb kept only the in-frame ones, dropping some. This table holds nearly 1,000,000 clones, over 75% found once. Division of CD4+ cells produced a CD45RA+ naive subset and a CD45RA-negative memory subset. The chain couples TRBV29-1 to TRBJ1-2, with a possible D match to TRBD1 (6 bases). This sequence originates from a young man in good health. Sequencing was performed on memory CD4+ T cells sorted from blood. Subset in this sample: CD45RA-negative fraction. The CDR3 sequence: CSVAGADYGYTF. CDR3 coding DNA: TGCAGCGTTGCAGGGGCGGACTATGGCTACACCTTC.